These 23 T cell receptor beta chains were all obtained from the same sample, sequenced in a study of a mutant IDH1 vaccine in newly diagnosed glioma. The time point was: baseline, week 1 (first vaccination visit). Treatment in this sample: pre-vaccination baseline after standard-of-care therapy. The protocol was immunoSEQ multiplex PCR, while the TCRdb copy is restricted to in-frame clones and leaves out a portion. The table shows about 67,000 clones, with around four fifths occurring only once. Sequencing was performed on peripheral blood mononuclear cells (PBMCs), taken from a glioma patient treated with radiotherapy, temozolomide or both. The receptor set was obtained from a woman between 18 and 30 years old with glioma. Some clones in this sample may be carry-over from other donors' samples.

This clone was recorded only once. The J gene is TRBJ2-3, the V gene TRBV30; TRBD1 might be the D (5 bases). V was shortened by 3 bases and J by 10 bases, with 14 bases between the two germline ends. Germline CDR1 reads GTSNPN; CDR2 reads SVGIG (reference sequence). The CDR3 length is 12 residues. The CDR3 reads CAWRDTTSAQYF. Here the CDR3 DNA reads TGTGCCTGGAGGGACACGACGTCCGCGCAGTATTTT.

In its sample, this clone was seen a few times. The chain recombines TRBV5-6 with TRBJ1-5; possible D gene TRBD1, 5 bases. The CDR3 extends over 15 amino acids. Deletions cut 4 bases from V and 4 bases from J, with 15 bases between. CDR1 SGHDT and CDR2 YYEEEE come from the germline V gene. DNA for the CDR3: TGTGCCAGCAGCGACGGGACGGTTCTAAATCAGCCCCAGCATTTT. This sequence encodes CASSDGTVLNQPQHF.

The chain combines TRBV9 with TRBJ1-1; the D gene is possibly TRBD1 (5 bases). The CDR3 runs to 12 residues. Germline values: CDR1 SGDLS, CDR2 YYNGEE. V was clipped by 7 bases and J by 1 base, with 8 bases between them. The CDR3 DNA follows: TGTGCCAGCGGGGCAGGGAACACTGAAGCTTTCTTT. Translated, it gives CASGAGNTEAFF.

For the CDR3, the DNA is TGTGCCAGCAGTTATGGGCGGGTCGGGGGCTACACCTTC. Translation gives CASSYGRVGGYTF. The gene calls are TRBV6-5 and TRBJ1-2, with D hard to call. This CDR3 region has 13 residues. V was trimmed by 3 bases and J by 8 bases, leaving 13 bases between them. The germline V gene has CDR1 MNHEY and CDR2 SVGAGI.

The chain has TRBV5-1 and TRBJ1-1; D not resolved. Trimming pared 4 bases from V and 7 bases from J, leaving 14 bases between. Per germline, CDR1 SGHRS and CDR2 YFSETQ. The CDR3 loop spans 13 amino acids. CDR3 residues: CASSPGGEGEAFF. The CDR3 DNA follows: TGCGCCAGCAGCCCCGGCGGTGAAGGTGAAGCTTTCTTT. Variable domain in full (rest from reference TRBV5-1 and TRBJ1-1): KAGVTQTPRYLIKTRGQQVTLSCSPISGHRSVSWYQQTPGQGLQFLFEYFSETQRNKGNFPGRFSGRQFSNSRSEMNVSTLELGDSALYLCASSPGGEGEAFFGQGTRLTVV.

The chain recombines TRBV5-6 with TRBJ2-7, with D tentatively TRBD1 or TRBD2 (5 bases each). The V and J ends lost 3 bases and 6 bases respectively, with 19 bases between them. The CDR3 runs to 15 residues. The V gene's germline CDR1 is SGHDT and CDR2 YYEEEE. CDR3 in DNA: TGTGCCAGCAGCTCGCCCGGGACCCTTCTGGCCGAGCAGTACTTC. Protein: CASSSPGTLLAEQYF. Full variable domain (missing parts from reference TRBV5-6 and TRBJ2-7): DAGVTQSPTHLIKTRGQQVTLRCSPKSGHDTVSWYQQALGQGPQFIFQYYEEEERQRGNFPDRFSGHQFPNYSSELNVNALLLGDSALYLCASSSPGTLLAEQYFGPGTRLTVT.

This clone was recorded a few times. J is TRBJ1-2 and V is TRBV6-5; D not certain. V lost 8 bases and J 4 bases, leaving 11 bases between the germline ends. This CDR3 has 12 residues. Germline V gene sequence: CDR1 MNHEY, CDR2 SVGAGI. CDR3 region: CASHQPPYGYTF. The CDR3 DNA sequence: TGTGCCAGCCATCAGCCTCCCTATGGCTACACCTTC.

The chain recombines TRBV6-5 with TRBJ1-1; 8 nucleotides agree with TRBD1. CDR1 is MNHEY, CDR2 SVGAGI, per germline. The CDR3 has 16 amino acids. With 2 bases clipped from V and 1 base from J, the junction kept 6 bases outside the gene matches. CDR3 bases: TGTGCCAGCAGTTACGGGACCGGGACAGGGAACACTGAAGCTTTCTTT. It is translated as CASSYGTGTGNTEAFF.

The J gene is TRBJ2-1, the V gene TRBV5-1; a possible D gene is TRBD2 (5 bases). Per germline, CDR1 SGHRS and CDR2 YFSETQ. This CDR3 is 15 amino acids long. V was trimmed by 3 bases and J by 4 bases, leaving 14 bases between them. The CDR3 sequence: CASSSGAGLYNEQFF. The CDR3 region has the DNA TGCGCCAGCAGCTCCGGCGCGGGCCTGTACAATGAGCAGTTCTTC.

This clone was found a few times. This chain uses TRBV19 with TRBJ1-5, with 10 bases identical to TRBD1. The CDR3 loop spans 13 amino acids. CDR1 LNHDA and CDR2 SQIVND come from the germline V gene (reference sequence). J was trimmed by 5 bases and V by 11 bases; bases with no gene match: 6. CDR3 in DNA: TGTGCCGCCACGACAGGGGGCGATCAGCCCCAGCATTTT. Protein sequence: CAATTGGDQPQHF.

The chain uses TRBV6-6 and TRBJ2-2; no clear D. The germline gives CDR1 MNHNY, CDR2 SVGAGI (reference sequence). The CDR3 loop spans 14 amino acids. The V and J ends lost 3 bases and 7 bases respectively, with 12 bases between them. CDR3 sequence reads: CASSYSRTIGELFF. In DNA form, the CDR3 reads TGTGCCAGCAGTTATAGCAGGACCATCGGGGAGCTGTTTTTT.

V is TRBV14 and J is TRBJ2-2, with D tentatively TRBD1 (5 bases). The CDR3 has 15 residues. The V end was cut by 5 bases, the J end by 4 bases, with 14 bases between. Germline V lookup: CDR1 SGHDN, CDR2 FVKESK. The CDR3 reads CASSAQGRVTGELFF. The CDR3 nucleotides are TGTGCCAGCAGCGCTCAAGGCAGGGTCACCGGGGAGCTGTTTTTT.

In regard to this clone: The sample carries other DNA sequences with the same CDR3. The rearrangement joins TRBV29-1 to TRBJ1-1, with a tentative D call TRBD1 (6 bases). Germline values: CDR1 SQVTM, CDR2 ANQGSEA. The V and J ends lost 6 bases and 5 bases respectively, with 16 bases between them. The CDR3 consists of 13 residues. In DNA form, the CDR3 reads TGCAGCGTGGGTACAGGGAGAGGAACTGAAGCTTTCTTT. It yields the protein CSVGTGRGTEAFF. The full variable domain, in which reference TRBV29-1 and TRBJ1-1 provide the parts outside the CDR3, is SAVISQKPSRDICQRGTSLTIQCQVDSQVTMMFWYRQQPGQSLTLIATANQGSEATYESGFVIDKFPISRPNLTFSTLTVSNMSPEDSSIYLCSVGTGRGTEAFFGQGTRLTVV.

The V gene is TRBV10-3, the J gene TRBJ2-7, with D unresolved. The germline gives CDR1 ENHRY, CDR2 SYGVKD. CDR3 size: 14 residues. V lost 11 bases and J 0 bases, leaving 17 bases between the germline ends. CDR3 nucleotide sequence: TGTGCCTCCACGGCCGGCTTAAACTCCTACGAGCAGTACTTC. Translated: CASTAGLNSYEQYF.

This chain uses TRBV9 with TRBJ2-7; 8 bases agree with TRBD1. This CDR3 spans 14 amino acids. From germline, CDR1 is SGDLS and CDR2 YYNGEE. The junction had 5 bases not matched to a gene; V was cut back by 1 base and J by 5 bases. In nucleotides, the CDR3 is TGTGCCAGCAGCGTACAGGACAGGGCCGACGAGCAGTACTTC. This gives the protein CASSVQDRADEQYF.

The V gene is TRBV7-8, the J gene TRBJ2-2, with 9 bases that match TRBD1. Germline V CDR1 and CDR2: SGHVS, FQNEAQ. The V segment lost 6 bases and the J segment 6 bases; nucleotides outside the gene matches: 5. The CDR3 has 14 amino acids. CDR3 sequence (DNA): TGTGCCAGCAGACCCCGGACAGGGGCCGGGGAGCTGTTTTTT. This gives the protein CASRPRTGAGELFF.

The chain uses TRBV7-9 and TRBJ2-7; 9 bases map to TRBD2. The CDR3 is 15 amino acids. V lost 1 base to trimming and J lost 1 base; unmatched junction nucleotides: 2. Germline V gives CDR1 SEHNR, CDR2 FQNEAQ (reference sequence). The CDR3 sequence is CASSLERGASYEQYF. The CDR3 DNA reads as TGTGCCAGCAGCTTAGAGCGGGGGGCGTCCTACGAGCAGTACTTC.

The chain has TRBV7-9 and TRBJ1-2; D is undetermined. The length of the CDR3 is 12 residues. V was trimmed by 2 bases and J by 3 bases, leaving 4 bases between them. Germline CDR1 and CDR2: SEHNR and FQNEAQ (reference sequence). As DNA, the CDR3 is TGTGCCAGCAGCTTAACGGACTATGGCTACACCTTC. Translation: CASSLTDYGYTF.

The CDR3 nucleotides are TGCGCCAGCAGCCAGGGACAGGGCTATGGCTACACCTTC. Translating it yields CASSQGQGYGYTF. The gene calls are TRBV4-3 and TRBJ1-2, with 9 bases matching TRBD1. From germline, CDR1 is LGHNA and CDR2 YSLEER. Unmatched junction bases numbered 0, after V lost 3 bases and J lost 4 bases. This CDR3 comprises 13 residues.

This chain joins TRBV5-4 and TRBJ2-7, with D unclear. Germline CDR1 and CDR2: SGHNT and YYREEE (reference sequence). The ends were cut back, 2 bases at V and 6 bases at J, with 6 bases in the middle. The CDR3 has 11 residues. The CDR3 sequence: CASSFQREQYF. Written as DNA, the CDR3 is TGTGCCAGCAGCTTCCAGCGCGAGCAGTACTTC.

The gene calls are TRBV6-1 and TRBJ1-1; D is undetermined. CDR3 size: 14 residues. The V gene lost 0 bases and the J gene lost 0 bases, with 5 bases spanning the gap. Germline assignment: CDR1 MNHNS and CDR2 SASEGT. The CDR3 DNA follows: TGTGCCAGCAGTGAAGCGCGAATGAACACTGAAGCTTTCTTT. This translates into CASSEARMNTEAFF.

The gene calls are TRBV30 and TRBJ2-1, with TRBD2 matching 11 bases. There are 14 residues in the CDR3. The germline V gene encodes CDR1 GTSNPN and CDR2 SVGIG (reference sequence). V shed 0 bases, J shed 10 bases, and the junction held 5 bases outside the gene matches. The CDR3 reads CAWSVLAGVGEQFF. CDR3 DNA: TGTGCCTGGAGTGTACTAGCGGGAGTAGGGGAGCAGTTCTTC.

This clone was picked up one time. V and J are TRBV30 and TRBJ2-3, with no clear D. V was shortened by 1 base and J by 1 base, with 12 bases between the two germline ends. Germline V gene lookup returns CDR1 GTSNPN and CDR2 SVGIG (reference sequence). The CDR3 is 15 residues long. The CDR3 reads CAWSGTIRGTDTQYF. The CDR3 nucleotides are TGTGCCTGGAGTGGAACCATCCGGGGCACAGATACGCAGTATTTT. Variable domain in full (rest from reference TRBV30 and TRBJ2-3): SQTIHQWPATLVQPVGSPLSLECTVEGTSNPNLYWYRQAAGRGLQLLFYSVGIGQISSEVPQNLSASRPQDRQFILSSKKLLLSDSGFYLCAWSGTIRGTDTQYFGPGTRLTVL.